This T cell receptor beta chain was observed in a study of neurological immune-mediated disorders (dated by TCRdb to between 2018 and 2021). Study-level background: Peripheral blood TCR-beta repertoires from HTLV-I-associated myelopathy (HAM/TSP) patients, multiple sclerosis patients and healthy controls were compared by UMI-based sequencing. Alongside PBMC samples, the set of 106 TCR-beta libraries contained longitudinal samples, technical triplicates, and paired CD4+ and CD8+ T-cell subsets that had been sorted. The cohort comprised 68 subjects: some 14 HAM/TSP patients, approximately 34 multiple sclerosis patients and 20 healthy controls.

As regards this clonotype: Its antigen target is currently unknown. Nothing much larger sits one base from this clone, and base qualities are not available.

cDNA synthesis used template-switch 5'RACE with a primer carrying a 10-nucleotide random unique molecular identifier tagging each TCR transcript. Each sequencing run produced over 170 million TCR-beta sequences covering 15-18 subjects. The RNeasy kit was used for extraction of total RNA. The KAPA Real-time Library Amplification kit was used to amplify TCR-beta VDJ regions with primers for the TCR constant region and the 5'RACE anchor. Sample indexes and Illumina adaptors were added in a first PCR, and a second PCR then increased library yield. After Ampure bead purification, the roughly 650 bp TCR product was size-selected on a 2% E-gel SizeSelection system. Before pooling, library quality was assessed on a Bioanalyzer, concentration was determined with Qubit, and library quantification was performed with the Kapa Library Quantification kit. An Illumina HiSeq 2500 sequenced the libraries paired-end 2 x 150 bp. To increase sequence diversity, roughly 23-30% phiX was spiked into each library pool. For the original study's pipeline: Quality-filtered reads were processed with the UMI-based MiGEC pipeline, and over 85% of raw TCR sequences were removed by the MiGEC pipeline during error correction. VDJ genes were aligned to IMGT germline references, and each clonotype was defined by a unique CDR3 amino acid sequence together with V-J genes. Clonal expansion, Shannon diversity and CDR3 relatedness (CalcPairwiseDistances, ClusterSamples) were evaluated with VDJtools, and phylogenetic trees were built with CLCbio workbench. A clone was classed as expanded if it had 8 or more unique UMIs, a cutoff based on coefficient-of-variation modelling across technical triplicates. The public reads were run again by TCRdb, first through fastp at Q25 and then through MiXCR, and only productive beta chains were kept. Duplicate CDR3 protein sequences are folded into a single record with the most common DNA and genes. TCRdb's processing, not the study's, gives the V and J calls here. For this sample there are more than 70,000 distinct CDR3 sequences; over 15% appear just once. The ten largest clones take up 15% to 19% of the sample.

CDR3 length: 13 amino acids, cysteine to phenylalanine. CDR3 DNA is the only sequence kept; it has 39 bases, read in frame from the first base. V is cut by 8 bases and J by 5 bases, and the space between the germline ends is 16 bases. Taken from the germline V gene (reference sequence), the CDR1 and CDR2 loops are GTSNPN and SVGIG. The healthy controls were volunteers from blood banks in Maryland, USA. For the unsorted PBMC libraries, 2 million PBMCs were stored in RNAlater at -80 degrees C until RNA extraction and were used to generate the libraries. Peripheral blood underwent Ficoll-Hypaque density gradient centrifugation to isolate PBMCs, which were then cryopreserved in liquid nitrogen. Here is what the overall study found, with its caveats: TCR clonal expansion was highest in HAM/TSP patients and lowest in MS patients, with MS patients falling below even healthy controls. Expanded clones from different subjects shared no identical CDR3 amino acid sequences, which suggests that TCR-beta repertoires were private in all groups.

This clonotype was obtained from a woman aged 40 to 49 in good health. The V and J genes are TRBV30 and TRBJ1-3, with TRBD1 perhaps the D gene, on 6 matching bases. The source material was PBMCs. The CDR3 has the sequence CAHGDRNRNTIYF. The DNA reads TGTGCCCATGGAGACAGGAACAGAAACACCATATATTTT.